This T cell receptor beta chain was sequenced during a study of T cell responses to AZD1222 COVID-19 vaccine. Study-level background: Whether given at about 4 or about 12 weeks, second doses were pooled. Study-wide findings and caveats: Clonal diversity may have been underestimated, and the donors were mostly white British, with more females than males. Unmutated regions of variants are reportedly targeted by nearly half of spike-specific TCRs.

This clone has only one observation. The antigen remains undetermined. Some clones are missing from TCRdb's copy, which holds only in-frame ones; the method was immunoSEQ multiplex PCR. Seen here are tens of thousands of clones, about 90% observed once, and the top ten hold about 8%. CDR3 length: 15 amino acids. V lost 2 bases and J lost 2, with 12 bases in between. Germline CDR1 reads SNHLY; CDR2 reads FYNNEI. The material was peripheral blood, obtained on day 0 of AZD1222 vaccination. J is TRBJ1-2 and V is TRBV2; the D gene is possibly TRBD1 (5 bases). The receptor was derived from an adult in good health. CDR3 loop: CASSEWGEANYGYTF. CDR3 nucleotides: TGTGCCAGCAGTGAATGGGGGGAGGCCAACTATGGCTACACCTTC.